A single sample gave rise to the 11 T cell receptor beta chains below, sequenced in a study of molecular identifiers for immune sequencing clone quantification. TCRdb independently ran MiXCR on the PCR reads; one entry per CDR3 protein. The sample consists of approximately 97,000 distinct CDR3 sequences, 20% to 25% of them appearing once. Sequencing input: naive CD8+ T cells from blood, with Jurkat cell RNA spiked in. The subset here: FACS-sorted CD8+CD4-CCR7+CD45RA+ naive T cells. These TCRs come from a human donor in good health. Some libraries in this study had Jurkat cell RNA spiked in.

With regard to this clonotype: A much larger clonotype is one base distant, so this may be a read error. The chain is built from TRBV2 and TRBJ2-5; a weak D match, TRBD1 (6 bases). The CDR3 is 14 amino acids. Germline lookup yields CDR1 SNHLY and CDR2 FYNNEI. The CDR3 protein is CACSDRTAQETQYF. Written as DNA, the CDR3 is TGTGCCTGCAGTGACCGGACAGCCCAAGAGACCCAGTACTTC.

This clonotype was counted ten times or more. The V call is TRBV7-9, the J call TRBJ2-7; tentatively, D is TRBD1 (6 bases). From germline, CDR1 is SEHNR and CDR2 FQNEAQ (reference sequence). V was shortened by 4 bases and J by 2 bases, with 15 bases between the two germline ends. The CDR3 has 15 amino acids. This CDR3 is CASSSPPTGAYEQYF. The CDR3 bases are TGTGCCAGCAGCTCGCCCCCGACAGGAGCCTACGAGCAGTACTTC.

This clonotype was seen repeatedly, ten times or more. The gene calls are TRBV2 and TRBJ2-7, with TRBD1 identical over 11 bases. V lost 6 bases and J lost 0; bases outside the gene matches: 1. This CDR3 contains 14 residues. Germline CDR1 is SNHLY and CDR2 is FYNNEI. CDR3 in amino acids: CASRGTGGSYEQYF. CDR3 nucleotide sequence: TGTGCCAGCAGGGGGACAGGGGGCTCCTACGAGCAGTACTTC.

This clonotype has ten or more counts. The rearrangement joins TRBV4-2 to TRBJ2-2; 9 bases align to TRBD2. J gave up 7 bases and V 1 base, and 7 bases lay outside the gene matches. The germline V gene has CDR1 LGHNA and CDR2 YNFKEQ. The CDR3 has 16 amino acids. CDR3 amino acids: CASSQGLAGAFGELFF. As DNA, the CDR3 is TGTGCCAGCAGCCAAGGGTTAGCGGGGGCCTTCGGGGAGCTGTTTTTT.

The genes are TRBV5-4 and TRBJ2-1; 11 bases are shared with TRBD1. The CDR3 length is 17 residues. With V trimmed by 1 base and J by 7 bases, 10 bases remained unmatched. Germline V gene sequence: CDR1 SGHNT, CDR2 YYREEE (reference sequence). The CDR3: CASSLSRGQGARNEQFF. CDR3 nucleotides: TGTGCCAGCAGCTTGTCCCGAGGACAGGGGGCTAGAAATGAGCAGTTCTTC.

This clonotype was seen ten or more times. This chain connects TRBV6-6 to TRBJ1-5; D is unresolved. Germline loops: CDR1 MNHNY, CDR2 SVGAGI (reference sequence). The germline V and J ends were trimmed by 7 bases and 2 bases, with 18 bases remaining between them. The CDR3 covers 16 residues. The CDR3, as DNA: TGTGCCAGCACGCTAGAGCTAGGACCGGGCAATCAGCCCCAGCATTTT. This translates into CASTLELGPGNQPQHF.

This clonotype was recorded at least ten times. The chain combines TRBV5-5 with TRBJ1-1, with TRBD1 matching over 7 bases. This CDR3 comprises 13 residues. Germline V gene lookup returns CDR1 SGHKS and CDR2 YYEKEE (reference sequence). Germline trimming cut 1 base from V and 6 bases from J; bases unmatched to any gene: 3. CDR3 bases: TGTGCCAGCAGCTTGTGGCAGGGGGCTGAAGCTTTCTTT. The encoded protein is CASSLWQGAEAFF.

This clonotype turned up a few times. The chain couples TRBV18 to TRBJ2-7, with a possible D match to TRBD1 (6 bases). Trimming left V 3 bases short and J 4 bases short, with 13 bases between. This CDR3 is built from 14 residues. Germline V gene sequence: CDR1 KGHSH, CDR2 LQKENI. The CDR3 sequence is CASSPSSDSYEQYF. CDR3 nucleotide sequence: TGTGCCAGCTCACCTTCCTCGGACAGTTACGAGCAGTACTTC.

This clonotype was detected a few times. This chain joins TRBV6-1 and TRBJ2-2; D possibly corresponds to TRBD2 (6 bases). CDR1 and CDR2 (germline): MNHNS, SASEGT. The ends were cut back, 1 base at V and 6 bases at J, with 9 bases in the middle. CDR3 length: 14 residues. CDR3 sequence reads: CASSEVGGSGELFF. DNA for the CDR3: TGTGCCAGCAGTGAAGTAGGAGGGTCCGGGGAGCTGTTTTTT.

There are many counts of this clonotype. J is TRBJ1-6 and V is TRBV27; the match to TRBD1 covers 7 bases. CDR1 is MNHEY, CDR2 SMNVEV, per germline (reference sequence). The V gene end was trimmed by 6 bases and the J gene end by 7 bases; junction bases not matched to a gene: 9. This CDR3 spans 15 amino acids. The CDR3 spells CASRLKGARNSPLHF. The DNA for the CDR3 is TGTGCCAGCAGGCTGAAGGGGGCCAGGAATTCACCCCTCCACTTT.

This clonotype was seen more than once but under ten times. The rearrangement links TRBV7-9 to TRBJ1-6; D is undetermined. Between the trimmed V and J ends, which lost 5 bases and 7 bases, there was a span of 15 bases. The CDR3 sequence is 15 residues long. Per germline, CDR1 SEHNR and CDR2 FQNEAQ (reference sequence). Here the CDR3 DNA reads TGTGCCAGCAGCCCCCCTCCCCCCCCGAATTCACCCCTCCACTTT. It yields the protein CASSPPPPPNSPLHF.